The present TCR beta chain was sequenced within a study of Graves' ophthalmopathy and Graves' hyperthyroidism (dated by TCRdb to the late 2010s). Describing the broader study: Hyperthyroidism was defined as stable when no progression to ophthalmopathy occurred within 18 months of follow-up. TCR beta repertoire signatures were used to distinguish Graves' ophthalmopathy from Graves' hyperthyroidism and to predict progression to ophthalmopathy. In total, 135 blood samples were TCR-sequenced: around 42 ophthalmopathy, approximately 75 hyperthyroidism and about 17 hyperthyroidism-to-ophthalmopathy patients. To explore V-J signatures that distinguish ophthalmopathy from hyperthyroidism, a discovery set of 100 patients was enrolled, made up of more than 40 with ophthalmopathy and under 65 with stable hyperthyroidism. The independent validation cohort included 18 to 20 hyperthyroidism patients plus 17 patients who later progressed from hyperthyroidism to ophthalmopathy. T-cell repertoires of thyroid tissue and blood were compared in six or seven hyperthyroidism patients. Following sample collection, hyperthyroidism patients were given methimazole at a starting dose of 30 mg daily, and ophthalmopathy patients were given high-dose intravenous methylprednisolone.

Regarding this clonotype: Which antigen it targets is not known. One base away there is no much larger clone; base qualities are not given.

Summary of the overall study and its limitations: In cross-validation, the 13-signature model distinguished ophthalmopathy from stable hyperthyroidism with about 89% sensitivity and 81.08% specificity, while in the test set the corresponding values were approximately 80% and 75%. In validation, the model predicted ophthalmopathy progression with about 70% sensitivity and approximately 72% specificity; roughly 12 predicted patients were CT-confirmed with GO in a median of about 6.1 months. Most of the expanded thyroid clonotypes with a frequency above 0.001 were also detected in blood, and it was suggested that the thyroid immune response may be reflected by blood repertoires. No statistical method was used to predetermine the sample size, and group allocation was not hidden from the investigators.

For repertoire sequencing, TCR beta CDR3 regions were amplified from RNA transcripts. HTBI primers and the Qiagen OneStep RT-PCR kit were used in a first-round RT-PCR, which was followed by a second-round multiplex PCR, size selection and purification. Libraries were sequenced paired-end with 100 bp reads on an Illumina HiSeq2000. Under the source paper's analysis protocol: Reads were processed with SOAPnuke, discarding reads with adapters, uncalled bases, mean Phred below 15, or no exact constant-primer or identifier match. COPE v1.2.5 was used to merge high-quality paired reads. Each unique nucleotide sequence was defined as a clonotype, and clonotypes were aligned to IMGT TRB V, D and J references with MiTCR v1.1. Only V-J combinations with frequency above 0.0001 were analysed, covering more than 99% of repertoires. A TCR clonal expansion and chaos score per V-J combination was defined as the ratio of F50 clonal expansion to chaos observed in the TCRdist matrix. Welch's t-statistics and random forest were used to reduce features to some 13 V-J combinations, which were fed into a naive Bayes classifier. The Morisita-Horn index was used to measure how similar the thyroid and blood repertoires were. TCRdb ran its own pipeline on the public reads, namely fastp trimming at Q25 and MiXCR clone calling, and kept in-frame beta chains. Every entry covers one CDR3 protein and lists the most common genes and DNA from its rows. The V and J calls and clone size are TCRdb's, not the authors'. The table for this sample lists about 1.1 million distinct CDR3 sequences; roughly two fifths of them were counted only once. The ten largest account for around 10% of the sample.

The hyperthyroidism patients were 18 to 65 years old and newly diagnosed, with a disease duration of less than 2 months. Patients were excluded if they had other autoimmune diseases, uncontrolled infections, pregnancy or lactation. Clinical symptoms, serum thyroxine, TRAb, thyroid ultrasound and orbital computed tomography formed the basis of the diagnosis. Total RNA was extracted using Trizol reagent, and RNA quality was checked on an Agilent 2100 Bioanalyzer. As encoded in the germline V gene, CDR1 is SQVTM while CDR2 is ANQGSEA. From the cysteine up to the phenylalanine, the CDR3 has a length of 15 residues. Of all the DNA, just the CDR3 is kept, 45 bases in frame from base 1. Germline trimming amounts to 4 bases on V and 4 bases on J, with 9 as the count of junction bases outside the gene matches.

The sample taken for sequencing was peripheral blood or thyroid tissue (not recorded which). This sequence originates from an adult man with Graves' hyperthyroidism. The chain links TRBV29-1 with TRBJ1-1; 10 nucleotides in the junction match TRBD1. CDR3 loop: CSVAVGQGRGTEAFF. The nucleotides are TGCAGCGTTGCGGTGGGACAGGGGAGGGGCACTGAAGCTTTCTTT.